This TCR beta chain was identified during a study of cytomegalovirus exposure and HLA in healthy donors. Broader study findings: Being productive about 87% or about 30% of the time was typical of most TCR beta V segments in an earlier analysis.

This clone has more than one count but fewer than ten. Its specificity is unknown. The PCR contained 60 Vbeta and 13 Jbeta primers. Clones were read by immunoSEQ multiplex PCR, and TCRdb kept only the in-frame ones, dropping some. The sample consists of about 110,000 clones, approximately 80% of them appearing once. The clonotype comes from a human donor in good health. Sequenced input: PBMCs.

CDR3 sequence reads: CAISASPGQGDHTGELFF. The CDR3 DNA is TGTGCCATCAGTGCCTCGCCGGGACAGGGGGACCATACCGGGGAGCTGTTTTTT. The chain joins TRBV10-3 to TRBJ2-2; 11 bases match TRBD1. The CDR3 runs 18 residues. Germline CDR1 is ENHRY and CDR2 is SYGVKD. With V trimmed by 4 bases and J by 5 bases, 12 bases remained unmatched.